Sequencing of this TCR beta chain was carried out in a study of cytomegalovirus exposure and HLA in healthy donors. PCR used 60 Vbeta primers and 13 Jbeta primers. Clones were read by immunoSEQ multiplex PCR, and TCRdb kept only the in-frame ones, dropping some. In the table there are some 120,000 clones, roughly four fifths of which are singletons. Trimming shortened V by 4 bases and J by 4 bases, and 12 bases separated the two germline ends. This CDR3 has 14 amino acids. Germline V CDR1 and CDR2: MNHNS, SASEGT. The rearrangement links TRBV6-1 to TRBJ2-3; a possible D gene is TRBD1 (6 bases). This receptor was identified in a woman in her thirties or forties in good health and CMV-seropositive. The sequenced sample was PBMCs. DNA for the CDR3: TGTGCCAGCAGTGCCGGACAGTCCTCAGATACGCAGTATTTT. This codes for CASSAGQSSDTQYF.